This TCR beta chain originates from a study of blood T cell repertoires in COVID-19. Across the whole study: The study drew acute and convalescent COVID-19 samples from the United States, Italy and Spain. Sources were T cells, B-cell-depleted T cells, or PBMCs; the material itself was cDNA or gDNA.

Study processing details: Using reference gene primer amplification, nucleated cell counts were estimated. Here immunoSEQ multiplex PCR was the method, and the copy in TCRdb shows in-frame clones only, minus some. V and J calls plus clone size are reproduced from that table; the DNA served to infer D and trimming. The profile shows tens of thousands of clones, about 90% of them singletons. CDR1 and CDR2 (germline): MNHEY, SMNVEV (reference sequence). V gave up 3 bases and J gave up 0 bases; unmatched junction bases: 8. The CDR3 consists of 19 residues. Sequenced: peripheral blood. The TCR sequence derives from a human donor in a cohort sampled during active COVID-19. The chain employs TRBV27 and TRBJ2-1; 13 positions match TRBD2. The CDR3: CASSFPTSGGVSSYNEQFF. DNA of the CDR3: TGTGCCAGCAGTTTCCCAACTAGCGGGGGGGTATCCTCCTACAATGAGCAGTTCTTC.